This entry concerns a single TCR beta chain. Its antigen is currently unknown. 13 Jbeta primers and 60 Vbeta primers were used for the PCR. The repertoire was sequenced with immunoSEQ multiplex PCR; TCRdb's copy has only in-frame clones and lacks some. The top ten hold less than 15% of the sample, which has roughly 120,000 clones, roughly 76% seen once. J was trimmed by 10 bases and V by 3 bases; bases with no gene match: 17. Germline CDR1 is LNHDA and CDR2 is SQIVND (reference sequence). This CDR3 is 16 amino acids long. This record belongs to a study of cytomegalovirus exposure and HLA in healthy donors. Study-wide results and limits: At a 0.05 false discovery rate, a later analysis found some 18,000 TCR beta sequences to be associated with HLA alleles. When analyzed later, the rates of TCR association showed variation by HLA locus, with DRB1 the most and HLA-C the fewest. Most TCR sequences were seen very rarely across donors, but some public TCRs occurred in many.

The sample comprised PBMCs. The chain joins TRBV19 to TRBJ1-1; TRBD1 aligns across 7 bases. This receptor was identified in a woman aged 55-69 years in good health and CMV-seropositive. DNA of the CDR3: TGTGCCAGTAGTATGAATTCCGGGACAGTGGGAACGCGAGCTTTCTTT. Protein: CASSMNSGTVGTRAFF. The full variable domain, rest sourced from reference TRBV19 and TRBJ1-1, is DGGITQSPKYLFRKEGQNVTLSCEQNLNHDAMYWYRQDPGQGLRLIYYSQIVNDFQKGDIAEGYSVSREKKESFPLTVTSAQKNPTAFYLCASSMNSGTVGTRAFFGQGTRLTVV.